A single sample gave rise to the 6 T cell receptor beta chains below, sequenced in a study of Graves' ophthalmopathy and Graves' hyperthyroidism. Researchers took RNA transcripts and amplified TCR beta CDR3 regions from them. RT-PCR with HTBI primers came first, then second-round multiplex PCR. TCRdb re-derived calls from the multiplex PCR reads in MiXCR, one entry per CDR3 protein. The sample has more than 40,000 distinct CDR3 sequences, 50% seen once. The sequenced sample consisted of peripheral blood. These TCRs come from an adult man with Graves' ophthalmopathy.

At least ten counts were recorded for this clonotype. V gene TRBV10-1 combines with J gene TRBJ2-2; D ambiguous. Trimming removed 2 bases from V and 4 bases from J, with 8 bases in between. This CDR3 has 14 residues. The germline CDR1 and CDR2 sequences are WNHNN and SYGVQD (reference sequence). The CDR3 bases are TGCGCCAGCAGTGAGCAGCCGGGCACCGGGGAGCTGTTTTTT. It yields the protein CASSEQPGTGELFF.

The CDR3 DNA sequence: TGCAGTGCTAGAGATCCTAGCCCCCACGGTGAAGAGACCCAGTACTTC. As protein: CSARDPSPHGEETQYF. V usage is TRBV20-1 and J usage is TRBJ2-5; D may be TRBD2 (5 bases). Germline values: CDR1 DFQATT, CDR2 SNEGSKA (reference sequence). The CDR3 contains 16 residues. The ends were cut back, 0 bases at V and 3 bases at J, with 17 bases in the middle.

A few counts support this clonotype. This may stem from a read error, because a much larger clone lies one nucleotide away. The rearrangement joins TRBV5-4 to TRBJ2-7; TRBD1 matches at 7 bases. Per germline, CDR1 SGHNT and CDR2 YYREEE (reference sequence). CDR3 length: 15 amino acids. With 1 base clipped from V and 7 bases from J, the junction kept 11 bases outside the gene matches. CDR3: CASSLQTGADAEQYF. The CDR3, as DNA: TGTGCCAGCAGCTTGCAAACAGGGGCCGACGCGGAGCAGTACTTC.

Of note for this clonotype: Since no conserved phenylalanine or tryptophan closes the CDR3, a read error is the likely cause. The DNA is left out, because the CDR3 cannot be placed on it with certainty; the CDR3 is given as TCRdb lists it. The V and J genes are TRBV24-1 and TRBJ1-1. Germline values: CDR1 KGHDR, CDR2 SFDVKD. The CDR3 length is 13 residues, termini included. The CDR3 loop reads CATSDSENTEALS.

Note on this clonotype: Given the absence of the conserved phenylalanine or tryptophan at the CDR3 end, a read error is likely. DNA of the CDR3: TGCAGTGCTGGAGGGGCCCCCGTAGGGAACACTGAAGCTTTCCTT. It encodes CSAGGAPVGNTEAFL. The genes are TRBV20-1 and TRBJ1-1; possible D gene TRBD1, 5 bases. The CDR3 runs to 15 residues. Trimming pared 5 bases from V and 1 base from J, leaving 17 bases between. The germline gives CDR1 DFQATT, CDR2 SNEGSKA (reference sequence).

This chain joins TRBV10-1 and TRBJ2-2, with 7 bases matching TRBD2. J was trimmed by 8 bases and V by 3 bases; bases with no gene match: 9. The CDR3 has 15 residues. CDR1 and CDR2 (germline): WNHNN, SYGVQD (reference sequence). The DNA of the CDR3 is TGCGCCAGCAGTGATGGACTAGGTGAGTTTGGGGAGCTGTTTTTT. Amino acids: CASSDGLGEFGELFF.